Sequencing of this T cell receptor beta chain was carried out in a study of Graves' ophthalmopathy and Graves' hyperthyroidism. The germline gives CDR1 MNHNS, CDR2 SASEGT. The junction had 6 bases not matched to a gene; V was cut back by 2 bases and J by 11 bases. The CDR3 extends over 13 amino acids. RNA transcripts served as template for amplifying TCR beta CDR3 sequences. The first round was an RT-PCR with HTBI primers, and the second round was a multiplex PCR. TCRdb reprocessed the multiplex PCR reads with MiXCR, giving one entry per CDR3 protein. The data hold about 340,000 distinct CDR3 sequences, with 15% to 20% observed a single time.

The sequencing input was peripheral blood. This clonotype was obtained from an adult man with Graves' ophthalmopathy. J is TRBJ1-2 and V is TRBV6-1, with 9 bases identical to TRBD1. DNA for the CDR3: TGTGCCAGCAGTGAAAGAGGGACAGGGAGGTACACCTTC. Translating gives CASSERGTGRYTF.